Here is one TCR beta chain with its context. It lacks a known antigen. No qualities accompany the bases; no much larger clone lies one base away. The CDR3 starts with the cysteine, ends with the phenylalanine, and has 13 residues. Of all the DNA, just the CDR3 is kept, 39 bases in frame from base 1. CDR1 and CDR2 are read off the germline V gene (reference sequence) as SGHKS and YYEKEE. The junction shows trimming of 3 bases on V and 4 bases on J, plus 10 bases between the germline ends. Collaborating institutions collected whole blood in K2EDTA tubes following their own protocols. Collaborator samples were shipped for TCRbeta analysis as frozen whole blood, isolated PBMCs, or DNA extracted from either sample type. These data come from a study of blood T cell repertoires in COVID-19 (dated by TCRdb to about 2020). At the level of the whole study: Samples from collaborators originated in the United States, Italy and Spain and spanned both the acute and convalescent phases of COVID-19. The dataset comprised deeply sampled blood TCRbeta repertoires from subjects exposed to, actively infected with, or recovered from COVID-19. The repertoires were released in a freely available public database meant as a resource for research on the immune response to SARS-CoV-2. The material from the prospective study consisted of cDNA or gDNA derived from T cells, B-cell-depleted T cells, or PBMCs. Samples were obtained from the ongoing ImmuneRACE study (first 160 participants) and from about 1,300 subjects provided by 6 global collaborators. HLA class I and class II types, where available, came from metadata supplied by the sample provider rather than from assay-based typing. Sample metadata almost always included a de-identified subject ID, COVID-19 status, age in years and sex. General study outcomes and caveats: Clinical and demographic metadata were provided uncurated, with the amount varying by source and participant.

TCRbeta CDR3 regions were amplified from genomic DNA by means of the immunoSEQ Assay, a bias-controlled multiplex PCR. The study's processing was this. Nucleated cell counts per sample were estimated from amplification of reference gene primers within the assay. To quantify the absolute abundance of each unique TCRbeta CDR3 rearrangement, sequence reads were collapsed and filtered. For each sample, productive Simpson clonality was calculated as the square root of Simpson's diversity index over productive rearrangements. TCRdb provides this immuneACCESS table in a form limited to in-frame rearrangements. Some clones are lacking; in checked studies, under half of them reflect an unresolved V gene, and why the rest are absent is not known. The DNA was the basis for D and trimming; V, J and clone size are from that table. Here the sample has 340,000 or so clones; about 83% occur a single time. The ten top clones hold approximately 3% of the sample.

Sequencing was carried out using peripheral blood. The chain uses TRBV5-5 and TRBJ1-1; no D gene is confidently identified. The clonotype was recovered from a man younger than 40 with active or convalescent COVID-19. The CDR3 in this case is CASSSLVGTEAFF. The nucleotide sequence reads as follows: TGTGCCAGCAGCTCGCTAGTTGGCACTGAAGCTTTCTTT. Extended through the reference TRBV5-5 and TRBJ1-1 proteins, this CDR3 yields the full variable domain: DAGVTQSPTHLIKTRGQQVTLRCSPISGHKSVSWYQQVLGQGPQFIFQYYEKEERGRGNFPDRFSARQFPNYSSELNVNALLLGDSALYLCASSSLVGTEAFFGQGTRLTVV.